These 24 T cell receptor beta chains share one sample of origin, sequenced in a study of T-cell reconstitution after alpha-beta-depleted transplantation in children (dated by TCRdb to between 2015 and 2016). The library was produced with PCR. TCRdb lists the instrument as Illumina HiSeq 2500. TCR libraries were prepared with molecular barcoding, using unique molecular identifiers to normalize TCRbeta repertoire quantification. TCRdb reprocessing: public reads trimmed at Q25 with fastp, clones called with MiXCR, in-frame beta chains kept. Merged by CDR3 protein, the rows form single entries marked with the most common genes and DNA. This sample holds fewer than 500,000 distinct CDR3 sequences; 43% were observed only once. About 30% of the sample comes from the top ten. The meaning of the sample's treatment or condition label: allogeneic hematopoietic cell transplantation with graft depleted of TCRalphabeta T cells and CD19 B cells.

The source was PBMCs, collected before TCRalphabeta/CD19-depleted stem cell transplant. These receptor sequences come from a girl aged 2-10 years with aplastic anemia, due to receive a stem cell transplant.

The CDR3 nucleotides are TGCAGCATAAGGGGGGCTAACACCGGGGAGCTGTTTTTT. It translates to CSIRGANTGELFF. The rearrangement uses TRBV29-1 and TRBJ2-2; D may correspond to TRBD1 or TRBD2 (6 bases each). This CDR3 comprises 13 residues. The germline V gene encodes CDR1 SQVTM and CDR2 ANQGSEA. With 8 bases removed from V and 2 bases from J, the gap between germline ends came to 12 bases.

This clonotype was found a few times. CDR3 loop: CASSPPGTEQFF. CDR3 coding DNA: TGTGCCAGCAGTCCCCCCGGGACTGAGCAGTTCTTC. The chain is built from TRBV6-2 or TRBV6-3 and TRBJ2-1; the D gene could be TRBD1 or TRBD2 (5 bases each). Germline lookup yields CDR1 MNHEY and CDR2 SVGEGT. V gave up 5 bases and J gave up 9 bases, with 11 bases separating them. This CDR3 is built from 12 residues.

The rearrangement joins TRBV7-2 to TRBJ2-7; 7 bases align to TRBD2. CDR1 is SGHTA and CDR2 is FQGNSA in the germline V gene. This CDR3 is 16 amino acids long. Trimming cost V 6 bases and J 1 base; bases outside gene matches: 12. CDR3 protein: CASSSGGGTPSYEQYF. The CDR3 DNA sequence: TGTGCCAGCAGTTCTGGGGGGGGGACTCCATCCTACGAGCAGTACTTC.

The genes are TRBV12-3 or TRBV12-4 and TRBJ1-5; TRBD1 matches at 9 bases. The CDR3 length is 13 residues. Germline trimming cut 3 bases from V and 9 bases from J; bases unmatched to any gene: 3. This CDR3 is CASSLGTGRPQHF. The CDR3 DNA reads TGTGCCAGCAGTTTGGGGACAGGGAGGCCCCAGCATTTT.

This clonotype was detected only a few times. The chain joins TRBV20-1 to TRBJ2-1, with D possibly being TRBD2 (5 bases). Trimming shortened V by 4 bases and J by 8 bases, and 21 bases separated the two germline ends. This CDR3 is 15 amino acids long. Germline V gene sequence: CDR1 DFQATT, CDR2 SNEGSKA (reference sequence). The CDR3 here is CSAIDPGRARDEQFF. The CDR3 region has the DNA TGCAGTGCTATCGATCCGGGGAGAGCGAGAGATGAGCAGTTCTTC.

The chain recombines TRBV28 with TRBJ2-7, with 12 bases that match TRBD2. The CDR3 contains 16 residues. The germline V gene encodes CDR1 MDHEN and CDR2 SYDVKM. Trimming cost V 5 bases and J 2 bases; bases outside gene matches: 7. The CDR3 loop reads CASSPGTSGYPYEQYF. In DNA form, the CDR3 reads TGTGCCAGCAGTCCCGGGACTAGCGGGTATCCCTACGAGCAGTACTTC.

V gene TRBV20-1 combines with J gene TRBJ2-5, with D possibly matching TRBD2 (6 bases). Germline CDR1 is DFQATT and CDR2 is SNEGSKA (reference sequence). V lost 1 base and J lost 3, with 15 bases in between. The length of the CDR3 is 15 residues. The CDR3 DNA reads TGCAGTGCTAGAGCTCTTGCTGGGGAGGAAGAGACCCAGTACTTC. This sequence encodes CSARALAGEEETQYF.

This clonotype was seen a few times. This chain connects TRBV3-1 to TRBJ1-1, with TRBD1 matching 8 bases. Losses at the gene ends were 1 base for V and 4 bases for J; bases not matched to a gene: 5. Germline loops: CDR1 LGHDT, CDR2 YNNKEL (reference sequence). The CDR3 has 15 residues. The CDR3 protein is CASSQGGDRSTEAFF. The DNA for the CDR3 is TGTGCCAGCAGCCAAGGTGGGGACAGGTCCACTGAAGCTTTCTTT.

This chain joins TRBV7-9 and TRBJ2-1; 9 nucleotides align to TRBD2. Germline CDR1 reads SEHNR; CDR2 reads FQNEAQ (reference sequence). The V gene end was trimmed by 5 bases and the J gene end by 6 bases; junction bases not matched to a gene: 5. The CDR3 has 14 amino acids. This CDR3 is CASSLSGSINEQFF. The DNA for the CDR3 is TGTGCCAGCAGCCTTAGCGGGAGTATCAATGAGCAGTTCTTC.

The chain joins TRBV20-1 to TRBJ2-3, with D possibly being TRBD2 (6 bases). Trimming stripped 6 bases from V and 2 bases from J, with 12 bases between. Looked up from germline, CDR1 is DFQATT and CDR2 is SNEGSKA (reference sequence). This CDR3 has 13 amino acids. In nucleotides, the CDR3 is TGCAGTGCCCAGGAGGGGATCACAGATACGCAGTATTTT. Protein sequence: CSAQEGITDTQYF.

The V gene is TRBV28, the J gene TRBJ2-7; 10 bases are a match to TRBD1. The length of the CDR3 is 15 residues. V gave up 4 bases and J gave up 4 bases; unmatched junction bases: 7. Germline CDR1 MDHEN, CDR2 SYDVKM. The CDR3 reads CASSSDRGRFYEQYF. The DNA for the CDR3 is TGTGCCAGCAGTTCCGACAGGGGGCGGTTTTACGAGCAGTACTTC.

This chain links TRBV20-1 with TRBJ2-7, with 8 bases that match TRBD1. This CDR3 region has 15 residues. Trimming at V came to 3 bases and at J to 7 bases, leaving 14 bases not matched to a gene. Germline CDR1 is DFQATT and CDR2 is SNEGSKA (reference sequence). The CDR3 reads CSARSPLQGDGEQYF. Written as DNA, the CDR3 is TGCAGTGCTAGGAGTCCCTTACAGGGGGATGGGGAGCAGTACTTC.

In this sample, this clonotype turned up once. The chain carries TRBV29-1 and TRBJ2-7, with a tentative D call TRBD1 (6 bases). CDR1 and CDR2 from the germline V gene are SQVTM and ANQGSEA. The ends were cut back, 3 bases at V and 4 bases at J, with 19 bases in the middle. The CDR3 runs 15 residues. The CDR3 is CSVDRGSGSVYEQYF. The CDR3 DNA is TGCAGCGTTGACAGGGGAAGTGGTAGCGTGTACGAGCAGTACTTC.

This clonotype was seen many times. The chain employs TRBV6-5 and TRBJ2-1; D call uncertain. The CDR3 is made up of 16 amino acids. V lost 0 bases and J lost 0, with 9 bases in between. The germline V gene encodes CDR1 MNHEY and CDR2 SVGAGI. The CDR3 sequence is CASSYSLAVSYNEQFF. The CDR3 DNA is TGTGCCAGCAGTTACTCGCTGGCGGTCTCCTACAATGAGCAGTTCTTC.

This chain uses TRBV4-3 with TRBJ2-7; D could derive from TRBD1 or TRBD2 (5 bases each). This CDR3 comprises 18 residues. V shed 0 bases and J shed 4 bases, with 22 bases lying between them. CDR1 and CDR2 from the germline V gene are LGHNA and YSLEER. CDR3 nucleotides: TGCGCCAGCAGCCAAGATCGGTTAATAGTGGGACCCCAATACGAGCAGTACTTC. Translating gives CASSQDRLIVGPQYEQYF.

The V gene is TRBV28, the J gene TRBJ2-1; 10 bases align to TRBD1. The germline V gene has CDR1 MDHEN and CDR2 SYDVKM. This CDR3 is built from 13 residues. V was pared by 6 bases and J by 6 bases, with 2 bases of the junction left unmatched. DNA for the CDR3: TGTGCCAGCAGGGACAGGGGGTTCAATGAGCAGTTCTTC. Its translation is CASRDRGFNEQFF.

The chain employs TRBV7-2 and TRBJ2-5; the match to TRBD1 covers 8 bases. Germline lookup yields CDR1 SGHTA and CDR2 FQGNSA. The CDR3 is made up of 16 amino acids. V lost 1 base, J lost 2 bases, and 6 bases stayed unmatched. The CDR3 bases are TGTGCCAGCAGCTTAGGTTTAGGGGACAGGCAAGAGACCCAGTACTTC. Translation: CASSLGLGDRQETQYF. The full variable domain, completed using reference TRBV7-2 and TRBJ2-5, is GAGVSQSPSNKVTEKGKDVELRCDPISGHTALYWYRQSLGQGLEFLIYFQGNSAPDKSGLPSDRFSAERTGGSVSTLTIQRTQQEDSAVYLCASSLGLGDRQETQYFGPGTRLLVL.

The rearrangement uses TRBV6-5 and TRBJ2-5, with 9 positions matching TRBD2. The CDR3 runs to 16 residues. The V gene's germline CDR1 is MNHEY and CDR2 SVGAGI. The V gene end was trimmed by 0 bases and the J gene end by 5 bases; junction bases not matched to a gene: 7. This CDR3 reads CASSYSAGGPGETQYF. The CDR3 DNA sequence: TGTGCCAGCAGTTACTCCGCGGGAGGGCCTGGTGAGACCCAGTACTTC.

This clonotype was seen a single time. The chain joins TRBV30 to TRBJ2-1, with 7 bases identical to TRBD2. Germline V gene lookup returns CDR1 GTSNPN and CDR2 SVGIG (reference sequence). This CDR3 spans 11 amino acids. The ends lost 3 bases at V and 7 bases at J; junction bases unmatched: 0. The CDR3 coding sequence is TGTGCCTGGAGAGCGGGGAATGAGCAGTTCTTC. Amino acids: CAWRAGNEQFF.

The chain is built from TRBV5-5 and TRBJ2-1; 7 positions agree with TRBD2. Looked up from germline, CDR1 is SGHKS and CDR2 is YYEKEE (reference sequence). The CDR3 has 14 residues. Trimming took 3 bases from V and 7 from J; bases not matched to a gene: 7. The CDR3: CASSSRWEGNEQFF. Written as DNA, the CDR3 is TGTGCCAGCAGCTCACGCTGGGAGGGAAATGAGCAGTTCTTC.

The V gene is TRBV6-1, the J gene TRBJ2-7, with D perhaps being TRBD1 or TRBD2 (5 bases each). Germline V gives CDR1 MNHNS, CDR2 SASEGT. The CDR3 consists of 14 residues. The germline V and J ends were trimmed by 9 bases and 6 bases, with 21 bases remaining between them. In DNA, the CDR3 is TGTGCCAGTGCGATCGGGGCAGTTACTATCGAGCAGTACTTC. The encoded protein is CASAIGAVTIEQYF.

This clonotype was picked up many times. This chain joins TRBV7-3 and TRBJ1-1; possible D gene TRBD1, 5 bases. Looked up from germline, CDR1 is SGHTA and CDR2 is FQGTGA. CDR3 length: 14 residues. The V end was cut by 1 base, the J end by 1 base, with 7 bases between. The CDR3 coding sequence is TGTGCCAGCAGCTTAAATGGGGGGAACACTGAAGCTTTCTTT. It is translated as CASSLNGGNTEAFF.

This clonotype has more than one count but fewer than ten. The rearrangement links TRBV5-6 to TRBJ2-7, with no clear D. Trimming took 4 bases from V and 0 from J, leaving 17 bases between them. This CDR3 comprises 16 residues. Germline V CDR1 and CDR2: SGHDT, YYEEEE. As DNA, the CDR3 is TGTGCCAGCAGCCCCTTGAGAAAGGTTCCCTCCTACGAGCAGTACTTC. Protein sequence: CASSPLRKVPSYEQYF. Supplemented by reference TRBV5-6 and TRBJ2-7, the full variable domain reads DAGVTQSPTHLIKTRGQQVTLRCSPKSGHDTVSWYQQALGQGPQFIFQYYEEEERQRGNFPDRFSGHQFPNYSSELNVNALLLGDSALYLCASSPLRKVPSYEQYFGPGTRLTVT.

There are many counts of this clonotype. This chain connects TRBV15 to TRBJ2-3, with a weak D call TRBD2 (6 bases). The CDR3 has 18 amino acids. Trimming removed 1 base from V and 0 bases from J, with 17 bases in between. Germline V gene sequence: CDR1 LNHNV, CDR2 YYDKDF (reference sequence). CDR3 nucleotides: TGTGCCACCAGCAGAGTTGGGCTTAGCGGAACTAGCACAGATACGCAGTATTTT. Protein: CATSRVGLSGTSTDTQYF.